The 17 T cell receptor beta chains given below trace back to one sample, sequenced in a study of cytomegalovirus exposure and HLA in healthy donors. 13 Jbeta primers and 60 Vbeta primers were used for the PCR. Using immunoSEQ multiplex PCR, the repertoire was profiled, and TCRdb retains in-frame clones only, with some absent. The sample consists of 130,000 to 150,000 clones, around four fifths of them appearing once. The source material was PBMCs. These receptors were collected from a male donor in good health and CMV-seronegative.

The chain has TRBV28 and TRBJ1-1; D is perhaps TRBD1 (5 bases). This CDR3 region has 12 residues. The V end lost 6 bases, the J end lost 2 bases, and 7 bases lay between the germline ends. Looked up from germline, CDR1 is MDHEN and CDR2 is SYDVKM. The CDR3 sequence is CASRTGNTEAFF. The CDR3 DNA follows: TGTGCCAGCAGAACAGGTAACACTGAAGCTTTCTTT.

In this sample, this clone turned up once. J is TRBJ2-3 and V is TRBV18; D perhaps matches TRBD1 (6 bases). Per the germline V gene, CDR1 is KGHSH and CDR2 is LQKENI. The V gene lost 1 base and the J gene lost 7 bases, with 12 bases spanning the gap. The CDR3 runs to 14 residues. The CDR3 loop is CASSPRTEQNTQYF. Written as DNA, the CDR3 is TGTGCCAGCTCACCACGGACAGAGCAAAATACGCAGTATTTT.

This chain links TRBV7-9 with TRBJ2-5; the match to TRBD1 covers 8 bases. The CDR3 has 17 amino acids. CDR1 SEHNR and CDR2 FQNEAQ come from the germline V gene (reference sequence). V lost 4 bases to trimming and J lost 5 bases; unmatched junction nucleotides: 15. Here the CDR3 DNA reads TGTGCCAGCAGCTCCGTCCTCTCTCAGGGGGCTCGGGAGACCCAGTACTTC. Translation gives CASSSVLSQGARETQYF.

V usage is TRBV11-2 and J usage is TRBJ1-2; TRBD1 matches at 7 bases. CDR3 length equals 13 residues. V lost 4 bases, J lost 6 bases, and 5 bases stayed unmatched. Germline V lookup: CDR1 SGHAT, CDR2 FQNNGV. The CDR3 region is CASSYTGADGYTF. CDR3 sequence (DNA): TGTGCCAGCAGCTACACAGGGGCGGATGGCTACACCTTC.

In DNA form, the CDR3 reads TGTGCCAGCAGCGACGGACAGGGGGGTGTCTATGGCACCGGGGAGCTGTTTTTT. Translating gives CASSDGQGGVYGTGELFF. V gene TRBV9 combines with J gene TRBJ2-2, with TRBD1 matching over 10 bases. The J segment lost 4 bases and the V segment lost 3 bases, leaving 12 bases of the junction unmatched. In germline, CDR1 is SGDLS, CDR2 YYNGEE. The CDR3 loop spans 18 amino acids.

V usage is TRBV2 and J usage is TRBJ2-4; perhaps TRBD1 as D (6 bases). This CDR3 contains 18 residues. Germline values: CDR1 SNHLY, CDR2 FYNNEI. Trimming removed 6 bases from V and 0 bases from J, with 21 bases in between. For the CDR3, the DNA is TGTGCCAGCAGCCTACCTGAGGGGGATTCAAGAGCCAAAAACATTCAGTACTTC. This codes for CASSLPEGDSRAKNIQYF.

The chain links TRBV6-5 to TRBJ2-3, with TRBD2 identical over 10 bases. With V trimmed by 4 bases and J by 2 bases, 3 bases remained unmatched. CDR3 length equals 15 residues. Germline CDR1 reads MNHEY; CDR2 reads SVGAGI. This CDR3 is CASSSLAGNTDTQYF. The DNA of the CDR3 is TGTGCCAGCAGTTCACTAGCGGGGAACACAGATACGCAGTATTTT.

The chain links TRBV5-6 to TRBJ1-5, with TRBD1 as a possible D gene (6 bases). The V gene lost 4 bases and the J gene lost 6 bases, with 23 bases spanning the gap. Germline V CDR1 and CDR2: SGHDT, YYEEEE. The CDR3 extends over 17 amino acids. The CDR3 is CASSPMVRQARAQPQHF. In nucleotides, the CDR3 is TGTGCCAGCAGCCCCATGGTCAGACAGGCTCGGGCTCAGCCCCAGCATTTT.

The rearrangement uses TRBV6-6 and TRBJ1-2; no firm D call. Germline V gene lookup returns CDR1 MNHNY and CDR2 SVGAGI (reference sequence). This CDR3 has 13 amino acids. The V gene lost 6 bases and the J gene lost 4 bases, with 12 bases spanning the gap. DNA of the CDR3: TGTGCCAGCAGCCTAACGAGGGCCTATGGCTACACCTTC. Residues: CASSLTRAYGYTF.

J is TRBJ2-7 and V is TRBV5-4, with 16 bases that match TRBD2. There are 15 residues in the CDR3. Germline V lookup: CDR1 SGHNT, CDR2 YYREEE (reference sequence). The junction had 7 bases not matched to a gene; V was cut back by 4 bases and J by 9 bases. CDR3 coding DNA: TGTGCCAGCAGCATGGGGACTAGCGGGAGGGGGCCGCAGTACTTC. It specifies CASSMGTSGRGPQYF.

The V and J genes are TRBV7-8 and TRBJ1-1; D unresolved. The V gene's germline CDR1 is SGHVS and CDR2 FQNEAQ. Trimming removed 4 bases from V and 0 bases from J, with 9 bases in between. This CDR3 has 14 amino acids. As DNA, the CDR3 is TGTGCCAGCAGCTGGAGTGAAATGAACACTGAAGCTTTCTTT. Translation gives CASSWSEMNTEAFF.

The chain couples TRBV2 to TRBJ1-2, with D tentatively TRBD1 (5 bases). Germline assignment: CDR1 SNHLY and CDR2 FYNNEI. V lost 3 bases to trimming and J lost 6 bases, with 20 bases between them. The CDR3 length is 16 residues. The CDR3 is CASSDKGRVILDGYTF. CDR3 DNA sequence: TGTGCCAGCAGTGACAAGGGGAGGGTAATTTTAGATGGCTACACCTTC.

This clone has a handful of counts. This chain joins TRBV30 and TRBJ2-2, with 7 bases that match TRBD1. The CDR3 extends over 15 amino acids. From germline, CDR1 is GTSNPN and CDR2 SVGIG (reference sequence). Germline trimming cut 0 bases from V and 3 bases from J; bases unmatched to any gene: 4. Here the CDR3 reads CAWSVGGADTGELFF. For the CDR3, the DNA is TGTGCCTGGAGTGTAGGGGGCGCGGACACCGGGGAGCTGTTTTTT. Full variable domain (remainder filled in from reference TRBV30 and TRBJ2-2): SQTIHQWPATLVQPVGSPLSLECTVEGTSNPNLYWYRQAAGRGLQLLFYSVGIGQISSEVPQNLSASRPQDRQFILSSKKLLLSDSGFYLCAWSVGGADTGELFFGEGSRLTVL.

V usage is TRBV6-5 and J usage is TRBJ2-7, with TRBD2 matching over 8 bases. V lost 1 base and J lost 4; bases outside the gene matches: 6. The germline gives CDR1 MNHEY, CDR2 SVGAGI. This CDR3 has 15 amino acids. Here the CDR3 DNA reads TGTGCCAGCAGTTACTTGGGCGGGAGGATGTACGAGCAGTACTTC. This sequence encodes CASSYLGGRMYEQYF.

The V call is TRBV2, the J call TRBJ1-1; D is uncertain. The CDR3 consists of 13 residues. Germline loops: CDR1 SNHLY, CDR2 FYNNEI. V lost 5 bases to trimming and J lost 8 bases, with 15 bases between them. CDR3 region: CASSRLAEQEAFF. CDR3 sequence (DNA): TGTGCCAGCAGTCGTTTAGCTGAACAAGAAGCTTTCTTT. Combining the CDR3 with reference TRBV2 and TRBJ1-1 gives the whole variable domain EPEVTQTPSHQVTQMGQEVILRCVPISNHLYFYWYRQILGQKVEFLVSFYNNEISEKSEIFDDQFSVERPDGSNFTLKIRSTKLEDSAMYFCASSRLAEQEAFFGQGTRLTVV.

V gene TRBV28 combines with J gene TRBJ2-1, with 9 bases fitting TRBD1. Germline loops: CDR1 MDHEN, CDR2 SYDVKM. V lost 6 bases and J lost 10; bases outside the gene matches: 10. The CDR3 runs 14 residues. CDR3 DNA: TGTGCCAGCAGGCGGGACAGGGTGGTTCAGGAGCAGTTCTTC. Amino acids: CASRRDRVVQEQFF. The whole variable domain, filled in from reference TRBV28 and TRBJ2-1, reads DVKVTQSSRYLVKRTGEKVFLECVQDMDHENMFWYRQDPGLGLRLIYFSYDVKMKEKGDIPEGYSVSREKKERFSLILESASTNQTSMYLCASRRDRVVQEQFFGPGTRLTVL.

The gene calls are TRBV9 and TRBJ2-1; D is possibly TRBD2 (5 bases). Deletions cut 3 bases from V and 3 bases from J, with 13 bases between. The CDR3 has 15 amino acids. Germline CDR1 reads SGDLS; CDR2 reads YYNGEE. The CDR3 protein is CASSARLGSYNEQFF. The CDR3 nucleotides are TGTGCCAGCAGCGCGCGACTGGGGAGCTACAATGAGCAGTTCTTC.